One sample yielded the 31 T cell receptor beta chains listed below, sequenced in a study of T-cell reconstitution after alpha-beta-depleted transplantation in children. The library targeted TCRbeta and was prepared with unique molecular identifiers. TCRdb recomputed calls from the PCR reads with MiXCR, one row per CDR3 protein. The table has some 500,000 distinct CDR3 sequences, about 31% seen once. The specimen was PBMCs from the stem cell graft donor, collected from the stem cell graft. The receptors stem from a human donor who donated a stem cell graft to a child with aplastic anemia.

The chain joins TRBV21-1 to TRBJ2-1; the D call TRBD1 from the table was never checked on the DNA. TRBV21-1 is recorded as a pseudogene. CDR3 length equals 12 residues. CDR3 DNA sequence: TGTGCCAGCAGCAAGGGCGGTAATGAGCAGTTCTTC. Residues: CASSKGGNEQFF.

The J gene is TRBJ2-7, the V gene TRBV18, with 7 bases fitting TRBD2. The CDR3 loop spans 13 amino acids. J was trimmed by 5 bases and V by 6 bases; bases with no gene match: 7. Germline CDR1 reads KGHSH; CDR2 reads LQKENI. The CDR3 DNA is TGTGCCAGCTCTTCCCGGGACTACGACGAGCAGTACGTC. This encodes CASSSRDYDEQYV.

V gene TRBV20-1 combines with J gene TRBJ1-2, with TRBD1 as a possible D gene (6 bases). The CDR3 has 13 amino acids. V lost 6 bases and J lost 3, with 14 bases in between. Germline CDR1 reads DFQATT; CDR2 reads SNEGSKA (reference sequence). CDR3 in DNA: TGCAGTGCCGACCCAGGGGTCCACTATGGCTACACCTTC. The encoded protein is CSADPGVHYGYTF.

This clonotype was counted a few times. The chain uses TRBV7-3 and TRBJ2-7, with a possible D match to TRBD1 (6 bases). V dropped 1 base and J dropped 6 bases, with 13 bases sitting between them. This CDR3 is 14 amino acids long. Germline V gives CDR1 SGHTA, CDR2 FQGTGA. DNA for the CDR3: TGTGCCAGCAGCTTAATAGGGGGTGTAGCCGAGCAGTACTTC. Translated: CASSLIGGVAEQYF.

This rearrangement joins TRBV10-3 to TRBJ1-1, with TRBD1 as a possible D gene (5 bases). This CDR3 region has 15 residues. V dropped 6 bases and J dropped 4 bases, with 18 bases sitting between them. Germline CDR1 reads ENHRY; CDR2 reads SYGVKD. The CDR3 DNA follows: TGTGCCATCAGCCCCGGGGCGGGTTCTGCCACTGAAGCTTTCTTT. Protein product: CAISPGAGSATEAFF.

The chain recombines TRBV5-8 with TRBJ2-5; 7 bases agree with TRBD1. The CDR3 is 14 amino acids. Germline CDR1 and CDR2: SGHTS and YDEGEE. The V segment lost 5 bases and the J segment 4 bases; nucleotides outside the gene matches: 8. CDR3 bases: TGTGCCAGCAGTATGTACAGGGGCCGAGAGACCCAGTACTTC. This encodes CASSMYRGRETQYF.

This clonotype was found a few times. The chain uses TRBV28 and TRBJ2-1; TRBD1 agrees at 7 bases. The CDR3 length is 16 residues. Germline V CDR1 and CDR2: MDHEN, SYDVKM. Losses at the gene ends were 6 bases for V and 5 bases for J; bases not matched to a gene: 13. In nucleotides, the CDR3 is TGTGCCAGCAGCTCTAAGGCGACAGGGAATCACAATGAGCAGTTCTTC. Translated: CASSSKATGNHNEQFF. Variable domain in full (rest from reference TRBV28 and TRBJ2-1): DVKVTQSSRYLVKRTGEKVFLECVQDMDHENMFWYRQDPGLGLRLIYFSYDVKMKEKGDIPEGYSVSREKKERFSLILESASTNQTSMYLCASSSKATGNHNEQFFGPGTRLTVL.

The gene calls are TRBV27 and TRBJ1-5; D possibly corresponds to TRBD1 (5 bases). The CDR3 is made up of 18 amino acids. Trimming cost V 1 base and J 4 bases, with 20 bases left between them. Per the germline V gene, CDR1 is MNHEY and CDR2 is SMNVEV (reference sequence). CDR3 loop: CASSLFGGLGGRNQPQHF. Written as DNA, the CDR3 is TGTGCCAGCAGTTTATTCGGAGGTTTGGGGGGAAGGAATCAGCCCCAGCATTTT.

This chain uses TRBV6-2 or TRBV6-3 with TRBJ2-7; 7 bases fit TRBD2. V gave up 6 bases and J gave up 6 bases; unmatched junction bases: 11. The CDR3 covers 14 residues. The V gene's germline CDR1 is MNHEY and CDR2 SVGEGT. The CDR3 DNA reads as TGTGCCAGCAGAAGGTCGGGGGGAGAGGGCGAGCAGTACTTC. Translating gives CASRRSGGEGEQYF.

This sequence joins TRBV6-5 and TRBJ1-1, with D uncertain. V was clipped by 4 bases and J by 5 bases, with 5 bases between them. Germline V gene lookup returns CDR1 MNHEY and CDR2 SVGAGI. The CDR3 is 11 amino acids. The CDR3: CASSSLTEAFF. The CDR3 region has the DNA TGTGCCAGCAGTTCCCTAACTGAAGCTTTCTTT.

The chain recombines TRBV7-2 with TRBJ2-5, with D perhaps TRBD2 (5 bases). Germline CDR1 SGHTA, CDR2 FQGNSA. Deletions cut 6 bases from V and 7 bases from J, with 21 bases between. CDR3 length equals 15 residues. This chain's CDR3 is CASSPGLEPVWTQYF. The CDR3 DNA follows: TGTGCCAGCAGTCCTGGACTGGAACCCGTGTGGACCCAGTACTTC. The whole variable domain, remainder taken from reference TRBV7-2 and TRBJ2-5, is GAGVSQSPSNKVTEKGKDVELRCDPISGHTALYWYRQSLGQGLEFLIYFQGNSAPDKSGLPSDRFSAERTGGSVSTLTIQRTQQEDSAVYLCASSPGLEPVWTQYFGPGTRLLVL.

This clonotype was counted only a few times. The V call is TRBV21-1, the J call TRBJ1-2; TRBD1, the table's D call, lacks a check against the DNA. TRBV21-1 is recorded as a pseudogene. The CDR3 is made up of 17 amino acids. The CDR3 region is CASRAKLGGLTNYGYTF. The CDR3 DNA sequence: TGTGCCAGCAGAGCAAAGTTAGGGGGTCTAACTAACTATGGCTACACCTTC.

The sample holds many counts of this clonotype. The chain's CDR3 is CSARTSGYNEQFF. CDR3 bases: TGCAGTGCACGGACTAGCGGCTACAATGAGCAGTTCTTC. The chain is built from TRBV20-1 and TRBJ2-1; 10 bases align to TRBD2. From germline, CDR1 is DFQATT and CDR2 SNEGSKA (reference sequence). V shed 6 bases, J shed 3 bases, and the junction held 2 bases outside the gene matches. CDR3 size: 13 residues.

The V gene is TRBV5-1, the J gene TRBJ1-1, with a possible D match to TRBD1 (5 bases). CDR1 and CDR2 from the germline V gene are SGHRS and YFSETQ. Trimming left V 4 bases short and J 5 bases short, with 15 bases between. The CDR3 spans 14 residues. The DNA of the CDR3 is TGCGCCAGCAGCAACACAAGGGGTGGGACTGAAGCTTTCTTT. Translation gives CASSNTRGGTEAFF.

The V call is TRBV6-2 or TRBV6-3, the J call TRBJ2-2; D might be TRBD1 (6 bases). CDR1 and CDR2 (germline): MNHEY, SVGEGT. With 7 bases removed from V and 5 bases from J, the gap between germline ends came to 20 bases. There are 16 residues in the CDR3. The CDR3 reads CASTKDSSGFTGELFF. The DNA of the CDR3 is TGTGCCAGCACCAAGGACAGTTCGGGTTTTACCGGGGAGCTGTTTTTT.

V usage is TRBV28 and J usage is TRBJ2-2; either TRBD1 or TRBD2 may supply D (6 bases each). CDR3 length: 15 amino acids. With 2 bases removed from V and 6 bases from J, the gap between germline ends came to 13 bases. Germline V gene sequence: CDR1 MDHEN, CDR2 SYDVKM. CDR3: CASSLRGVRAGELFF. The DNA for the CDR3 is TGTGCCAGCAGTTTAAGGGGGGTACGGGCCGGGGAGCTGTTTTTT.

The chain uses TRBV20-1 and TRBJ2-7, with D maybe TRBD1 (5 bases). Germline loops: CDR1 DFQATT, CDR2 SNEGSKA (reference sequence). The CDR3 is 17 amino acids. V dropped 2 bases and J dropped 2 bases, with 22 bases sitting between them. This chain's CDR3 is CSARFPLLMGPTYEQYF. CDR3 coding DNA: TGCAGTGCTAGATTTCCGTTGCTCATGGGGCCAACCTACGAGCAGTACTTC.

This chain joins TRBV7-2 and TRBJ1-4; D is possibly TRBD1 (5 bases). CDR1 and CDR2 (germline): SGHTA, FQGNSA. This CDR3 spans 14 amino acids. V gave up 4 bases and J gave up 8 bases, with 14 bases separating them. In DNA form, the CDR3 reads TGTGCCAGCAGCTACCGGGGGTTAGGGGAAAAACTGTTTTTT. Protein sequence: CASSYRGLGEKLFF.

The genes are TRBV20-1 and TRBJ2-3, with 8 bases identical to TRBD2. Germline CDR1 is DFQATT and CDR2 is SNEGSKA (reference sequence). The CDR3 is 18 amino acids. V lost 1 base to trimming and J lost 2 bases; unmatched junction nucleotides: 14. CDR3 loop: CSARGLAGSRGFTDTQYF. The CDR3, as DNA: TGCAGTGCTAGAGGTCTAGCGGGTTCAAGGGGATTCACAGATACGCAGTATTTT.

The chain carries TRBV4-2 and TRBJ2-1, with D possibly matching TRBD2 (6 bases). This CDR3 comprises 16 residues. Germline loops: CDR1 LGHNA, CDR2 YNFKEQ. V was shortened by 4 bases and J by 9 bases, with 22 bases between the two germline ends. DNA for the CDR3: TGTGCCAGCAGCCTCTCCCAGGACTACGCCCGGGGTGAGCAGTTCTTC. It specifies CASSLSQDYARGEQFF.

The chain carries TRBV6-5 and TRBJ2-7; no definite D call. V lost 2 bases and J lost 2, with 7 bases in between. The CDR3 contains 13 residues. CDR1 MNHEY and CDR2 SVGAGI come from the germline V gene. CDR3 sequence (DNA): TGTGCCAGCAGTTACCTCAGAGCCTACGAGCAGTACTTC. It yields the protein CASSYLRAYEQYF.

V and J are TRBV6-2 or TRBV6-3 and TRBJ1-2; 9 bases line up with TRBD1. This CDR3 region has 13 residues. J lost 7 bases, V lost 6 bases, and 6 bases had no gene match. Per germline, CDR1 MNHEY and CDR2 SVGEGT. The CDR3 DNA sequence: TGTGCCAGCAGCTGGGACAGGGATGGTGGCTACACCTTC. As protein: CASSWDRDGGYTF.

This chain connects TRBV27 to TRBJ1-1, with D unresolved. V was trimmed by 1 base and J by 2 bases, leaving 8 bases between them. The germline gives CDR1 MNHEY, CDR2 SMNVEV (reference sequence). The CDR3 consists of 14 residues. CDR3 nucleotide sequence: TGTGCCAGCAGTTTATTGGACGCAAACACTGAAGCTTTCTTT. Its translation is CASSLLDANTEAFF.

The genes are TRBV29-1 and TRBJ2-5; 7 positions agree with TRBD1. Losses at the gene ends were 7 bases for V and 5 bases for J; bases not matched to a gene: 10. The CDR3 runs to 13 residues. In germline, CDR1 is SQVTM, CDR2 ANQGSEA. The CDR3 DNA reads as TGCAGCGCCTCATACAGGGGAAAGGAGACCCAGTACTTC. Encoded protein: CSASYRGKETQYF.

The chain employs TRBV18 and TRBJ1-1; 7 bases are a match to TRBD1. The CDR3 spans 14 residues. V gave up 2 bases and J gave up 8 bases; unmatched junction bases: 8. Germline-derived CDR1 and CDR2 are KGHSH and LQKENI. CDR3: CASSPNKGGEEAFF. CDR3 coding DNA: TGTGCCAGCTCACCAAATAAAGGGGGCGAGGAAGCTTTCTTT.

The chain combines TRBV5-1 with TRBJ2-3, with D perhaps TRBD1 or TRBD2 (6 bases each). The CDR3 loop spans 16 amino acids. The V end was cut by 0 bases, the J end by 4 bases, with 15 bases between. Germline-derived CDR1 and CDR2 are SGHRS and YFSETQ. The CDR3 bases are TGCGCCAGCAGCTTGGAGGTCGAGAGGGGGGCAGATACGCAGTATTTT. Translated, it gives CASSLEVERGADTQYF.

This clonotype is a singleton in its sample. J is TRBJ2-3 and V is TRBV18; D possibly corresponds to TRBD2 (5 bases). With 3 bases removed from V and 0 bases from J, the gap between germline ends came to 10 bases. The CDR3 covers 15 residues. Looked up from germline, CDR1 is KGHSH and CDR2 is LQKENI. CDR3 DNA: TGTGCCAGCTCACCGAGGGCAGACAGCACAGATACGCAGTATTTT. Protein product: CASSPRADSTDTQYF.

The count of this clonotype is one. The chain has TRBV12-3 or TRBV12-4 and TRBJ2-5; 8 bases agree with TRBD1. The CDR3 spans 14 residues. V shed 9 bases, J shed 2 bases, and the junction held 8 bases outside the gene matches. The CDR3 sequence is CASGLGTGQETQYF. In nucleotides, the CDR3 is TGTGCCAGTGGGCTCGGGACAGGACAAGAGACCCAGTACTTC.

For the CDR3, the DNA is TGCAGTGCTAGACCTACGACTAGCACCTACGAGCAGTACTTC. As protein: CSARPTTSTYEQYF. The gene calls are TRBV20-1 and TRBJ2-7, with 7 bases lining up with TRBD2. Germline CDR1 is DFQATT and CDR2 is SNEGSKA (reference sequence). This CDR3 region has 14 residues. V was clipped by 2 bases and J by 2 bases; unmatched bases: 6.

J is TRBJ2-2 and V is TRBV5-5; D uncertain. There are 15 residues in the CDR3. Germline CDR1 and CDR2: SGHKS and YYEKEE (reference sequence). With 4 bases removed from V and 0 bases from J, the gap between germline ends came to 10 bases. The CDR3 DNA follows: TGTGCCAGCAGCCACGGCGATTCGAACACCGGGGAGCTGTTTTTT. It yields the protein CASSHGDSNTGELFF.

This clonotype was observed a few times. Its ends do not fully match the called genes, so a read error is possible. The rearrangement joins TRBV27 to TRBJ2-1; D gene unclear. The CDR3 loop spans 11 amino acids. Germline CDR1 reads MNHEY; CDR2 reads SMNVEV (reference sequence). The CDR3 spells CASSDLSELTF. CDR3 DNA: TGTGCCAGCAGTGACCTCTCTGAACTAACCTTC.